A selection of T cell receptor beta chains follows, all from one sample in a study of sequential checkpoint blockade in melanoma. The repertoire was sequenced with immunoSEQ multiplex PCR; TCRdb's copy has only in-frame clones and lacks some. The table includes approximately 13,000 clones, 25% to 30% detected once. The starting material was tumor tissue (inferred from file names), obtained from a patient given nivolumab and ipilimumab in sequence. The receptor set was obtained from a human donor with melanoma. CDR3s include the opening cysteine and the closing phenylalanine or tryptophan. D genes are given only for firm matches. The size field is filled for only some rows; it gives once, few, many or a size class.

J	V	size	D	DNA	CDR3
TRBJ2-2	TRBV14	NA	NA	TGTGCCAGCAGCCAAAACGGGGGTACCACCGGGGAGCTGTTTTTT	CASSQNGGTTGELFF
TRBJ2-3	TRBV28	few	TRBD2	TGTGCCAGCAAAAAGGGACTAGCGAGCACAGATACGCAGTATTTT	CASKKGLASTDTQYF
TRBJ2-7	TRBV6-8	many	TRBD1	TGTGCCAGCAGTTACCAACCGGGACAGGGAGTAGGCGAGCAGTACTTC	CASSYQPGQGVGEQYF
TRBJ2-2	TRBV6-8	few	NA	TGTGCCAGCTGGAGACTTCAGGGGGAGCTGTTTTTT	CASWRLQGELFF
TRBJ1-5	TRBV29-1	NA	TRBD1	TGCAGCGTGGGACAGGGTAGGCAGCCCCAGCATTTT	CSVGQGRQPQHF
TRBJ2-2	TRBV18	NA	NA	TGTGCCAGCTCACCCTCGGGAAACACCGGGGAGCTGTTTTTT	CASSPSGNTGELFF
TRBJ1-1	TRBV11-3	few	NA	TGTGCCAGCAGCTCCCCCGAGGGTACGGGCGTCACTGAAGCTTTCTTT	CASSSPEGTGVTEAFF
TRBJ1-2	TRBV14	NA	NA	TGTGCCAGCAGCATTACAGAAAACTATGGCTACACCTTC	CASSITENYGYTF
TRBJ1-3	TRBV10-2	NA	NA	TGCGCCAGCAGCACGGAACCTGGAAACACCATATATTTT	CASSTEPGNTIYF
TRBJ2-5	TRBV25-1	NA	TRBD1	TGTGCCAGCAGTGAACTGTGGACAGGGGAGACCCAGTACTTC	CASSELWTGETQYF
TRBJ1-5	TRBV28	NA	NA	TGTGCCAGCAGTTCCCAGACAGCTTTACGAAGCAATCAGCCCCAGCATTTT	CASSSQTALRSNQPQHF
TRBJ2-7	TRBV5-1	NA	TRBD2	TGCGCCAGCAGTTGGGCTAGCGGGAGTTACGAGCAGTACTTC	CASSWASGSYEQYF
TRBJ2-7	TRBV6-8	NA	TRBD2	TGTGCCAGCACCGAAAGGGACTACCCGAGCTCCTACGAGCAGTACTTC	CASTERDYPSSYEQYF
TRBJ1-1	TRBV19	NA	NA	TGTGCCAGTAGTATTGGTATGGGGGGGACCGAAGCTTTCTTT	CASSIGMGGTEAFF
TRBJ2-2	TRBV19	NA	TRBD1	TGTGCCAGTAGTATCAACGGGCAGGGGGCATGGACCGGGGAGCTGTTTTTT	CASSINGQGAWTGELFF
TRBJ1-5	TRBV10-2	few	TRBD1	TGCGCCAGCAGCCCGGATGACAGGGTAGGATATTATAGCAATCAGCCCCAGCATTTT	CASSPDDRVGYYSNQPQHF
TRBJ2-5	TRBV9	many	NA	TGTGCCAGCAGCTTAAATAAGAGGTCAGGCAAGGAGACCCAGTACTTC	CASSLNKRSGKETQYF
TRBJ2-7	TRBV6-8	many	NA	TGTGCCAGCAGTATTAACAGCGGAAGATCCTACGAGCAGTACTTC	CASSINSGRSYEQYF
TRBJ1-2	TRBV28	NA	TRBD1	TGTGCCAGCAGTTCGAGGGGTGTCCGGGACAGGGGAGATGGCTACACCTTC	CASSSRGVRDRGDGYTF